Sequencing of this TCR beta chain was carried out in a study of technical replicates of blood from a handful of donors. Profiling relied on immunoSEQ multiplex PCR, and the TCRdb table lists in-frame clones only, not all of them. This sample has more than 65,000 clones, with roughly 94% found just once. Sequencing used T cells isolated from PBMCs. The clonotype was recovered from a human donor in good health.

The CDR3 sequence: CSVFSGSLYEQYF. The CDR3 nucleotides are TGCAGCGTCTTTAGCGGGAGCCTCTACGAGCAGTACTTC. This chain connects TRBV29-1 to TRBJ2-7; 9 positions agree with TRBD2. This CDR3 is built from 13 residues. From germline, CDR1 is SQVTM and CDR2 ANQGSEA. Trimming removed 6 bases from V and 3 bases from J; junction bases left unmatched: 6.